This TCR beta chain came from a study of technical replicates of blood from several donors. The repertoire was sequenced with immunoSEQ multiplex PCR; TCRdb's copy has only in-frame clones and lacks some. The sample lists tens of thousands of clones, roughly 90% occurring once. The CDR3 is made up of 15 amino acids. Trimming took 8 bases from V and 2 from J; bases not matched to a gene: 8. The germline V gene has CDR1 LNHDA and CDR2 SQIVND (reference sequence). The chain uses TRBV19 and TRBJ1-5; 8 bases line up with TRBD1. This TCR derives from a human donor in good health. Sample: T cells isolated from PBMCs. In nucleotides, the CDR3 is TGTGCCAGTGATTGGACAGGGAGGGGCAATCAGCCCCAGCATTTT. Amino acid sequence: CASDWTGRGNQPQHF. Based on the CDR3 plus reference TRBV19 and TRBJ1-5, the full variable domain is DGGITQSPKYLFRKEGQNVTLSCEQNLNHDAMYWYRQDPGQGLRLIYYSQIVNDFQKGDIAEGYSVSREKKESFPLTVTSAQKNPTAFYLCASDWTGRGNQPQHFGDGTRLSIL.